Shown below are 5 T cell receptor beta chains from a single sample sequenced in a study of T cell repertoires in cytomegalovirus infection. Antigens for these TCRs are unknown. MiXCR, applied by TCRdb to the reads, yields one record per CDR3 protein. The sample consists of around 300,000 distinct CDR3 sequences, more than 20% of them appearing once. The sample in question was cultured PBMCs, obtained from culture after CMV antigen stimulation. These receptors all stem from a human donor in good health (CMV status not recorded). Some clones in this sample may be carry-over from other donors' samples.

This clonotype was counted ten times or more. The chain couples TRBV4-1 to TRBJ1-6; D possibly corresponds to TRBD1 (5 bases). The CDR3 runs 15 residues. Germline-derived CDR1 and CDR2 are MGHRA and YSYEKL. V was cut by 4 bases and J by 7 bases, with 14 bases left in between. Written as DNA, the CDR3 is TGCGCCAGCAGCCGTTCAGGGAGTATCAATTCACCCCTCCACTTT. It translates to CASSRSGSINSPLHF.

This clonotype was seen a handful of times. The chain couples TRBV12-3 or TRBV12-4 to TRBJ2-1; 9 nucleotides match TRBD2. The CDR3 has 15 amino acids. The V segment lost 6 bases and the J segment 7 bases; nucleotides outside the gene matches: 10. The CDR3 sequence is CASSAPGLASNEQFF. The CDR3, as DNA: TGTGCCAGCAGCGCGCCGGGACTAGCATCAAATGAGCAGTTCTTC.

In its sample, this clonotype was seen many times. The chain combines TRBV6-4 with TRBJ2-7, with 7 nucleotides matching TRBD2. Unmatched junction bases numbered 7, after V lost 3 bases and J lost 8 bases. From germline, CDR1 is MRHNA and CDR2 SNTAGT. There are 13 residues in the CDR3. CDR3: CASSEYAGAKQYF. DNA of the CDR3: TGTGCCAGCAGTGAGTATGCGGGAGCGAAGCAGTACTTC.

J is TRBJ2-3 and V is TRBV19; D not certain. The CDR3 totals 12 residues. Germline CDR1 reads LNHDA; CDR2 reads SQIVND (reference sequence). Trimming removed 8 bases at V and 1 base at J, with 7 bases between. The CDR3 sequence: CASAYGTDTQYF. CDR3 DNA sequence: TGTGCCAGTGCTTATGGCACAGATACGCAGTATTTT.

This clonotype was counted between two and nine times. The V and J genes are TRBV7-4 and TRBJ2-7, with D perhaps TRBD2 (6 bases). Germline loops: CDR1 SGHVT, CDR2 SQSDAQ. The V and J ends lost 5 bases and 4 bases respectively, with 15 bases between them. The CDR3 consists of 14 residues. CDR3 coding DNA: TGTGCCAGCAGCACCGGGGACTCCTGTTACGAGCAGTACGTC. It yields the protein CASSTGDSCYEQYV.